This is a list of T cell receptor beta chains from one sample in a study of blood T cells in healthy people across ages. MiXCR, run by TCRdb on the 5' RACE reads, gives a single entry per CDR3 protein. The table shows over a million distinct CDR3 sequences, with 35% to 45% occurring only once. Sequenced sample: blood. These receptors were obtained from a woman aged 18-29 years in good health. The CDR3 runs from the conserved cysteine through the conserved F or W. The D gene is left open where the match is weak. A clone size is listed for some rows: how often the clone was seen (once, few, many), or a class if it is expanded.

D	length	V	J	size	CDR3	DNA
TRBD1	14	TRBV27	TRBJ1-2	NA	CASRSTGGAYGYTF	TGTGCCAGCAGATCGACAGGGGGGGCCTATGGCTACACCTTC
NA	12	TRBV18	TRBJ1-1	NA	CASSTGQGEAFF	TGTGCCAGCTCGACCGGGCAGGGTGAAGCTTTCTTT
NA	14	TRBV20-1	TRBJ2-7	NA	CGGHPQRPPYEQYF	TGCGGTGGCCACCCTCAGAGACCTCCCTACGAGCAGTACTTC
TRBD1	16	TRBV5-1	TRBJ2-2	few	CASSLGQGRGTGELFF	TGCGCCAGCAGCTTGGGACAGGGGCGAGGAACCGGGGAGCTGTTTTTT
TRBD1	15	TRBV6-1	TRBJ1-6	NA	CASSEWRQGMSPLHF	TGTGCCAGCAGTGAATGGCGACAGGGGATGTCACCCCTCCACTTT
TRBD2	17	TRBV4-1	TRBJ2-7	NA	CASSPGLAGGGAYEQYF	TGCGCCAGCAGCCCCGGACTAGCGGGAGGTGGGGCCTACGAGCAGTACTTC
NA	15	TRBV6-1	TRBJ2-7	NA	CASSELQTGSYEQYF	TGTGCCAGCAGTGAACTCCAAACAGGGTCCTACGAGCAGTACTTC
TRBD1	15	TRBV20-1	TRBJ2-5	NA	CNASQDRGRPETQYF	TGCAATGCTAGTCAGGACAGGGGGCGCCCAGAGACCCAGTACTTC
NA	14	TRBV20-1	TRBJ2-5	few	CSARDTFAVKTQYF	TGCAGTGCTAGAGACACCTTTGCCGTGAAGACCCAGTACTTC
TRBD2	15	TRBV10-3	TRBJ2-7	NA	CAISDIAGASYEQYF	TGTGCCATCAGTGATATAGCGGGGGCGTCCTACGAGCAGTACTTC
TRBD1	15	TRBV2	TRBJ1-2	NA	CASSSENRGSNGYTF	TGTGCCAGCAGTAGCGAAAACAGGGGTTCAAACGGCTACACCTTC
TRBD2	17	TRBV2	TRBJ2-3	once	CASKGIGLAGLTDTQYF	TGTGCCAGCAAGGGGATAGGACTAGCGGGCCTCACAGATACGCAGTATTTT
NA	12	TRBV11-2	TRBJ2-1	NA	CASRLLHNEQFF	TGTGCCAGCAGGCTCTTACACAATGAGCAGTTCTTC
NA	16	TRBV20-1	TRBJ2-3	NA	CNASRPSRALTDTQYF	TGCAATGCTAGTCGCCCGTCCCGAGCCCTCACCGATACTCAGTATTTT
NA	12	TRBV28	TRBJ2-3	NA	CAGRVSTDTQYF	TGCGCCGGCAGGGTTAGCACAGATACGCAGTATTTT
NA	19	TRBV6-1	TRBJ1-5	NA	CASSEIFWSAPRGNQPQHF	TGTGCCAGCAGTGAAATCTTTTGGTCGGCACCACGGGGCAATCAGCCCCAGCATTTT
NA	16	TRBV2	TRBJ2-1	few	CASSWGRDTTYNEQFF	TGTGCCAGCAGCTGGGGTCGGGACACCACCTACAATGAGCAGTTCTTC
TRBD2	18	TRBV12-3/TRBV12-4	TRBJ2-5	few	CASSPTSGRARYQETQYF	TGTGCCAGCAGTCCGACTAGCGGGAGGGCCAGGTACCAAGAGACCCAGTACTTC
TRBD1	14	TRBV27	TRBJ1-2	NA	CASRGPGQGYGYTF	TGTGCCAGCAGGGGACCGGGACAGGGCTATGGCTACACCTTC
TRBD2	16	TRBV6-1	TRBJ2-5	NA	CASSGTSGKSYNEQYF	TGTGCCAGCAGCGGGACTAGCGGGAAGTCCTACAATGAGCAGTACTTC
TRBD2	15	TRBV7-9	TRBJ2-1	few	CASSSERGTYNEQFF	TGTGCCAGCAGCTCAGAGCGGGGAACTTACAATGAGCAGTTCTTC
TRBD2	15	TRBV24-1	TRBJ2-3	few	CATSIAGASTDTQYF	TGTGCCACCAGCATAGCGGGGGCAAGCACAGATACGCAGTATTTT
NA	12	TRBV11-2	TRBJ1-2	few	CASSTGTDGYTF	TGTGCCAGCAGCACTGGGACGGATGGCTACACCTTC
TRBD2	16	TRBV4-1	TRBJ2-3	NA	CVSSQDGTSAGDTQYF	TGCGTCAGCAGCCAAGATGGGACTAGCGCGGGAGATACGCAGTATTTT
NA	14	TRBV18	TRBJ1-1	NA	CASSPEPGATEAFF	TGTGCCAGCTCACCAGAGCCCGGGGCCACTGAAGCTTTCTTT
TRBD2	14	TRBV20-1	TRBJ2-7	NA	CSAGTSGELYEQYF	TGCAGTGCGGGTACTAGCGGGGAACTCTACGAGCAGTACTTC
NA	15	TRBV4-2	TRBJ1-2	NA	CASSQPRTTGGGYTF	TGTGCCAGCAGCCAACCCCGGACGACGGGGGGTGGCTACACCTTC
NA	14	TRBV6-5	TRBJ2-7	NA	CASSYSDHSYEQYF	TGTGCCAGCAGTTACTCGGACCATTCCTACGAGCAGTACTTC
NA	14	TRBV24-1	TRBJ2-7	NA	CATSDSGSGYEQYF	TGTGCCACCAGTGATTCTGGTTCGGGCTACGAGCAGTACTTC
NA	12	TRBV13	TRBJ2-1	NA	CASSLPGPQQFF	TGTGCCAGCAGCCTCCCAGGGCCCCAGCAGTTCTTC
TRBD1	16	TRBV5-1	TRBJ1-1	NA	CASSWPRTGHNTEAFF	TGCGCCAGCAGCTGGCCGAGGACAGGGCATAACACTGAAGCTTTCTTT
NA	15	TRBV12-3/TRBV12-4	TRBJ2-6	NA	CASSLFASGANVLTF	TGTGCCAGCAGTTTGTTCGCCTCTGGGGCCAACGTCCTGACTTTC
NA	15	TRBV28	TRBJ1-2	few	CASSSWTVFNYGYTF	TGTGCCAGCAGTTCGTGGACAGTTTTCAACTATGGCTACACCTTC
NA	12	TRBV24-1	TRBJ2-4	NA	CARARGQNIQYF	TGTGCCAGAGCCCGGGGTCAAAACATTCAGTACTTC
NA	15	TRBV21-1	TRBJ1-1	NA	CASSKRTLGSTEAFF	TGTGCCAGCAGCAAACGGACACTGGGGAGCACTGAAGCTTTCTTT
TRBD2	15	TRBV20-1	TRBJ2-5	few	CSATRLAGDQETQYF	TGCAGTGCTACCCGACTAGCGGGGGACCAAGAGACCCAGTACTTC
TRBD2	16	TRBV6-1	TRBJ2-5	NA	CASRELAGGPKETQYF	TGTGCCAGCAGGGAATTAGCGGGAGGGCCGAAAGAGACCCAGTACTTC
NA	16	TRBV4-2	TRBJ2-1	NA	CASSQDQDEGYNEQFF	TGTGCCAGCAGCCAAGATCAGGATGAGGGATACAATGAGCAGTTCTTC
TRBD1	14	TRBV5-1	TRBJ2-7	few	CASSASRGLNEQYF	TGCGCCAGCAGCGCCAGCAGGGGGCTAAACGAGCAGTACTTC
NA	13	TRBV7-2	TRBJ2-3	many	CASSLAPSDTQYF	TGTGCCAGCAGCTTAGCCCCTTCGGATACGCAGTATTTT
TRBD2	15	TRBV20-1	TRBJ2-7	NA	CSAMCGGRAKYEQYF	TGCAGTGCTATGTGCGGCGGGAGAGCAAAGTACGAGCAGTACTTC
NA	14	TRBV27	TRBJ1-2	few	CASSFRTPSYGYTF	TGTGCCAGCAGTTTCAGGACACCTTCCTATGGCTACACCTTC
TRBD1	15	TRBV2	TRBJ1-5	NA	CASNPTGENNQPQHF	TGTGCCAGCAACCCGACAGGGGAGAACAATCAGCCCCAGCATTTT
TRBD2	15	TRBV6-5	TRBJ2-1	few	CASSILAGVRNEQFF	TGTGCCAGCAGTATACTAGCGGGAGTTCGCAATGAGCAGTTCTTC
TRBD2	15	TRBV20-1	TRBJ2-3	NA	CSAREERGGADTQYF	TGCAGTGCTAGAGAGGAACGGGGGGGGGCAGATACGCAGTATTTT
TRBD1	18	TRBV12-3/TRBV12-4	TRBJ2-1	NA	CASGWRGQGTTQVNEQFF	TGTGCCAGCGGATGGAGGGGACAGGGGACAACACAGGTTAATGAGCAGTTCTTC
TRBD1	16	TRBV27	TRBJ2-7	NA	CASSLLLAGGLGEQYF	TGTGCCAGCAGTTTATTGTTGGCAGGGGGCTTGGGAGAGCAGTACTTC
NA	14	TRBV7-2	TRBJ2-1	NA	CASSLLTVHNEQFF	TGTGCCAGCAGCTTGTTAACAGTTCACAATGAGCAGTTCTTC
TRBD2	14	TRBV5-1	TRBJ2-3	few	CASTAGLAEDTQYF	TGCGCCAGCACAGCAGGGCTAGCGGAAGATACGCAGTATTTT